One sample yielded the 2 T cell receptor beta chains listed below, sequenced in a study of shared clonotypes between healthy human individuals. The data were produced by immunoSEQ multiplex PCR, yet TCRdb's version contains in-frame clones alone and is incomplete. In the table there are 1.5 million to 1.9 million clones, around 98% of which are singletons. The sequencing sample was made of naive CD4+ T cells sorted from blood. Stated subset: CD45RA+ positively selected. The receptors shown here come from a man between 25 and 39 years old in good health.

The chain is built from TRBV25-1 and TRBJ1-1; 7 bases match TRBD1. The CDR3 runs to 13 residues. J lost 4 bases, V lost 7 bases, and 6 bases had no gene match. Germline loops: CDR1 MGHDK, CDR2 SYGVNS. Here the CDR3 DNA reads TGTGCCAGCACCTCCAGGGGGGGCACTGAAGCTTTCTTT. Translated: CASTSRGGTEAFF.

The V and J genes are TRBV30 and TRBJ1-5, with D unresolved. CDR3 length: 13 amino acids. V lost 2 bases, J lost 1 base, and 6 bases lay in between. CDR1 GTSNPN and CDR2 SVGIG come from the germline V gene (reference sequence). DNA for the CDR3: TGTGCCTGGAGTTACGAGAGCAATCAGCCCCAGCATTTT. Residues: CAWSYESNQPQHF. Variable domain in full (rest from reference TRBV30 and TRBJ1-5): SQTIHQWPATLVQPVGSPLSLECTVEGTSNPNLYWYRQAAGRGLQLLFYSVGIGQISSEVPQNLSASRPQDRQFILSSKKLLLSDSGFYLCAWSYESNQPQHFGDGTRLSIL.